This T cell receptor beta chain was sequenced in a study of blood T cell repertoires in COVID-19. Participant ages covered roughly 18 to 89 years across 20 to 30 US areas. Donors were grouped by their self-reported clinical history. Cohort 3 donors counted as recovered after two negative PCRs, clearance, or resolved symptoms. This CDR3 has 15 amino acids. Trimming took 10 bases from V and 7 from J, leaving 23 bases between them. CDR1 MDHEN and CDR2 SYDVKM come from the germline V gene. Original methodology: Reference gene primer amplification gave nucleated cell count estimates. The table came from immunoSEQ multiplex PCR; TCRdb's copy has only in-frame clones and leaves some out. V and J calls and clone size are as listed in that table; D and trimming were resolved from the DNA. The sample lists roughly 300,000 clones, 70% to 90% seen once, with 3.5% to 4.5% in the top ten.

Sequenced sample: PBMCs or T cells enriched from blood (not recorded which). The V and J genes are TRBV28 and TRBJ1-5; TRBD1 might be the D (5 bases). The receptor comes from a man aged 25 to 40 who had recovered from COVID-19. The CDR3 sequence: CATHLRGGKEQPQHF. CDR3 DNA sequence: TGTGCCACCCATCTTCGGGGGGGGAAGGAGCAGCCCCAGCATTTT.